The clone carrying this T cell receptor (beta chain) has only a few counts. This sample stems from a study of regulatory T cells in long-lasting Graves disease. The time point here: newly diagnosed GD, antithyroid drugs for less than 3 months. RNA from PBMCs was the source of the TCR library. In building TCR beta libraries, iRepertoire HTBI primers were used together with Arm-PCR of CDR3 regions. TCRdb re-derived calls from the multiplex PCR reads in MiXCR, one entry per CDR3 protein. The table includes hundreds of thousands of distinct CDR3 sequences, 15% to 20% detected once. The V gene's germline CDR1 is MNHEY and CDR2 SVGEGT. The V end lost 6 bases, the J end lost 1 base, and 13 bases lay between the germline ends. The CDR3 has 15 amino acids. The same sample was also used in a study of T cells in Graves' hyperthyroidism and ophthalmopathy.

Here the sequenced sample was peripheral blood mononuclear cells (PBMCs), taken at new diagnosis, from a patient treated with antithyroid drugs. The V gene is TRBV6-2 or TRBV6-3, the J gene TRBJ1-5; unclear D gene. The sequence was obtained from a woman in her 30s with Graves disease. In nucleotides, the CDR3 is TGTGCCAGCAGCCGGCTCGACGGAAGCAATCAGCCCCAGCATTTT. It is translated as CASSRLDGSNQPQHF.